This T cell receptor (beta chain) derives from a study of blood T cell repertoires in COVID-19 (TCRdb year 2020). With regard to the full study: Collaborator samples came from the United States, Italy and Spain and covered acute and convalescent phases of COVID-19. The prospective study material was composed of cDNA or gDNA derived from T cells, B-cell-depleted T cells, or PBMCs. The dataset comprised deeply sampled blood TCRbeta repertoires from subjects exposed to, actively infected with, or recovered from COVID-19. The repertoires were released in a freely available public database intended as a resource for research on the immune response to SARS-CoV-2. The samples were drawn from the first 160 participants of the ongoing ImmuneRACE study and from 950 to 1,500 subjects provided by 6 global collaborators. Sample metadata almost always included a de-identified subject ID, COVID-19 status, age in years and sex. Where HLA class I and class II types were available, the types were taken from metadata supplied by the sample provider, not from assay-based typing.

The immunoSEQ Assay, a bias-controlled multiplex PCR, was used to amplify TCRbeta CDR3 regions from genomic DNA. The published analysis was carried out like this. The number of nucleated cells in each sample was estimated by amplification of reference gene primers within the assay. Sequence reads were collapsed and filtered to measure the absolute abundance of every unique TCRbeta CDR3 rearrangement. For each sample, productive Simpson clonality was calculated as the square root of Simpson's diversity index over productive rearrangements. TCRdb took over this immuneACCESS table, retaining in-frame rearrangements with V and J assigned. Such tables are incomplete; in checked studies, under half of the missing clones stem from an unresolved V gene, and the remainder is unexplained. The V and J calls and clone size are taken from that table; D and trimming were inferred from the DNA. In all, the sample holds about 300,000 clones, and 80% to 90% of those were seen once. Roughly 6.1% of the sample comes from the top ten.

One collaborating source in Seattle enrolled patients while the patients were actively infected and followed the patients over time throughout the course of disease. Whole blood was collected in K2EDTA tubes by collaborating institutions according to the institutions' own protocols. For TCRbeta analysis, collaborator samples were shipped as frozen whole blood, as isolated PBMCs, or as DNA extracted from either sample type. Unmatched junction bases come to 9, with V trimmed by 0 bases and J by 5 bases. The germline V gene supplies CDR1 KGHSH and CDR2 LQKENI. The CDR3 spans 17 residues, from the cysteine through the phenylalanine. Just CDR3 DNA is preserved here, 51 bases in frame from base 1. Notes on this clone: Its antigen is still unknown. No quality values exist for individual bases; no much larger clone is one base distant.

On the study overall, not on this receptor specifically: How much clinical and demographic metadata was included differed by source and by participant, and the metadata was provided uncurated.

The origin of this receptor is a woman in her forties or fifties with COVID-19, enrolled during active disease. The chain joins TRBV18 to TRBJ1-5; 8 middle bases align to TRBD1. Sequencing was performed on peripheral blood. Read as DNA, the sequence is TGTGCCAGCTCACCACCGATCGCAGGGGGCAAGGATCAGCCCCAGCATTTT. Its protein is CASSPPIAGGKDQPQHF.